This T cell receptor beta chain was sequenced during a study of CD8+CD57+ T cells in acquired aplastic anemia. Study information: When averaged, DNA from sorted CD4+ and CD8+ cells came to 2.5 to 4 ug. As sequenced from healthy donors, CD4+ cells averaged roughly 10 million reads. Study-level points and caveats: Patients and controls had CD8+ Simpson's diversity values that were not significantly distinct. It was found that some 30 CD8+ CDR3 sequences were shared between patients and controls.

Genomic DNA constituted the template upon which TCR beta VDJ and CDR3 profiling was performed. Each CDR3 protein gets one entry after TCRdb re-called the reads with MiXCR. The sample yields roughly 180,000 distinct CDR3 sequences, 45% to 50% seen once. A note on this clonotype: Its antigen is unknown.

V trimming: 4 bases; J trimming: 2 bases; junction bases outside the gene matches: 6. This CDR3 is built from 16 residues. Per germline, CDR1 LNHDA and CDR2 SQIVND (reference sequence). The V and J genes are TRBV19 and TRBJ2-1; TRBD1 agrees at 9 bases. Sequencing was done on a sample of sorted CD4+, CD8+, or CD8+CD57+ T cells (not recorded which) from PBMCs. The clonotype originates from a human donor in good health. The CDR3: CASSTLDRGTYNEQFF. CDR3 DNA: TGTGCCAGTAGTACCCTGGACAGGGGAACCTACAATGAGCAGTTCTTC. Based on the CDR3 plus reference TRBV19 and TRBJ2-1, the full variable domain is DGGITQSPKYLFRKEGQNVTLSCEQNLNHDAMYWYRQDPGQGLRLIYYSQIVNDFQKGDIAEGYSVSREKKESFPLTVTSAQKNPTAFYLCASSTLDRGTYNEQFFGPGTRLTVL.